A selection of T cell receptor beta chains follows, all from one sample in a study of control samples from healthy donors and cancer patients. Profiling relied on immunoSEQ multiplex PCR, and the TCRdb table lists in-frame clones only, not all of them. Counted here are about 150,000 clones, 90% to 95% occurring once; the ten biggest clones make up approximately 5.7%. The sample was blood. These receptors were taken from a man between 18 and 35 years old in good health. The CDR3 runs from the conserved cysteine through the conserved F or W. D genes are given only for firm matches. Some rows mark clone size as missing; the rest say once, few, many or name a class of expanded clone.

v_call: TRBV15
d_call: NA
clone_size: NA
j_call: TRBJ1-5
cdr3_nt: TGTGCCACCAGCAGAGATTGGGGGGGTCGGCCCCAGCATTTT
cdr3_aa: CATSRDWGGRPQHF

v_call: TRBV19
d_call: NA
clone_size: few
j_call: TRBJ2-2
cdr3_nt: TGTGCCAGTATGGGGGCGGGTTTACGGGAGAGCCGTAGGAACACCGGGGAGCTGTTTTTT
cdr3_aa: CASMGAGLRESRRNTGELFF

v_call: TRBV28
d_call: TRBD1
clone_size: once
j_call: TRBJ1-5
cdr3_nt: TGTGCCAGCAGTTTCTATGGCGGGACAGGCAATCAGCCCCAGCATTTT
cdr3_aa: CASSFYGGTGNQPQHF

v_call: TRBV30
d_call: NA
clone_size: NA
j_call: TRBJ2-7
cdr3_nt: TGTGCCTGGAGTGTTGGGGCTGGGTACGAGCAGTACTTC
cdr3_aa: CAWSVGAGYEQYF

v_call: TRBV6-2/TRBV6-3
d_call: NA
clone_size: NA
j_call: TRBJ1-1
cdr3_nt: TGTGCCAGCAGTCATGTAGTTAGACATGGTGAAGCTTTCTTT
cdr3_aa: CASSHVVRHGEAFF

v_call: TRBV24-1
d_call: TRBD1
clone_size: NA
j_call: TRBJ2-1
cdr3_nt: TGTGCCACCAGTGATATCAGGGGGCCATCTTACAATGAGCAGTTCTTC
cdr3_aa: CATSDIRGPSYNEQFF

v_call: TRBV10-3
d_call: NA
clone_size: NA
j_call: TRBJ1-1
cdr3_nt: TGTGCCATCAGTGAGTCGTCGGGTCACACTGAAGCTTTCTTT
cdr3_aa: CAISESSGHTEAFF

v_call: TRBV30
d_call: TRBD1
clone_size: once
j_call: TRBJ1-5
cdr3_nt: TGTGCCTGGACCCGACAGGGGAATCAGCCCCAGCATTTT
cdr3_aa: CAWTRQGNQPQHF

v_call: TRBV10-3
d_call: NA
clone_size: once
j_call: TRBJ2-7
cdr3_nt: TGTGCCCCCCCGGACAGCCCCTACGAGCAGTACTTC
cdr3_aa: CAPPDSPYEQYF

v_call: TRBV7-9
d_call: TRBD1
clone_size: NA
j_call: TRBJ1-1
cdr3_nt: TGTGCCAGCAGCTTAGCTTTCCAGGGGGGTGCTTTCTTT
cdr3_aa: CASSLAFQGGAFF

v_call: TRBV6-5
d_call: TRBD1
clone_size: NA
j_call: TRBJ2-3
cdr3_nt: TGTGCCGTAATTTCCGGGACAGGGCCCGGTGGTGCGCAGTATTTT
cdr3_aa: CAVISGTGPGGAQYF

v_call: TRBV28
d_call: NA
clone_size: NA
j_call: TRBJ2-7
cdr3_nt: TGTGCCAGCAGTTTACTCAGGGGCTACGAGCAGTACTTC
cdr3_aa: CASSLLRGYEQYF

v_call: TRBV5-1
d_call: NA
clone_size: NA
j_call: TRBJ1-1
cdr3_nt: TGCGCCAGCAGCTTGGAGGCCCCGCCGAACACTGAAGCTTTCTTT
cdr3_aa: CASSLEAPPNTEAFF

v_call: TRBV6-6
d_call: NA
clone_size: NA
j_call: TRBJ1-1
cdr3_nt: TGTGCCAGCATACTGCGCGGACCAGCTTTCTTT
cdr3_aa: CASILRGPAFF

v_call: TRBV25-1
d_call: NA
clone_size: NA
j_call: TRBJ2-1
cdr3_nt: TGTGCCAGCAGTGATAGTTTTTTTGGATTTACGCACAATGAGCAGTTCTTC
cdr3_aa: CASSDSFFGFTHNEQFF